A selection of T cell receptor beta chains follows, all from one sample in a study of read filtering for tumor transcriptome and immune sequencing. Each CDR3 protein gets one entry after TCRdb re-called the reads with MiXCR. The sample carries approximately 45,000 distinct CDR3 sequences, 15% to 20% recorded once. Sequencing was done on a sample of a population of CD138-negative cells sorted from bone marrow. These receptor sequences come from a donor at least 40 years old with multiple myeloma. CDR3s include the opening cysteine and the closing phenylalanine or tryptophan.

V gene,CDR3 length,J gene,CDR3 protein
TRBV5-1,12,TRBJ2-7,CASSLTTDEQYF
TRBV20-1,14,TRBJ2-2,CSARADSITGEPLF
TRBV3-1,15,TRBJ2-2,CASSQDWRNTGELFF
TRBV7-9,14,TRBJ2-1,CASSATSGRDEQFF
TRBV5-1,15,TRBJ1-4,CASSPTLASAGKLFF
TRBV12-3/TRBV12-4,15,TRBJ1-1,CASIKGQGPNTEAFF
TRBV7-9,12,TRBJ1-4,CASSTGAEKLFF
TRBV3-1,17,TRBJ2-4,CASSHTGLAKNKNIQYF
TRBV2,13,TRBJ2-1,CASSRFEHDEQFF
TRBV4-1,14,TRBJ2-1,CASSQDPIGNEQFF
TRBV28,16,TRBJ2-2,CASSRTATTGTGELFF
TRBV28,14,TRBJ1-3,CASSFIGTGNTIYF
TRBV5-6,14,TRBJ1-1,CASSRTGIRTEAFF
TRBV2,15,TRBJ2-1,CASSLAESSYNEQFF
TRBV5-1,13,TRBJ2-2,CASSYYGSGELFF
TRBV7-2,14,TRBJ1-1,CASSFQGAISEAFF
TRBV3-1,13,TRBJ2-7,CASSQAGEYEQYF
TRBV2,14,TRBJ1-1,CASRADQGNTEAFF
TRBV29-1,13,TRBJ2-2,CSVAMTGTRGLFF
TRBV7-2,17,TRBJ2-3,CASSSKWFGPSTDTQYF
TRBV19,17,TRBJ2-1,CASSTKPEREGLNEQFF
TRBV12-3/TRBV12-4,13,TRBJ2-7,CASSPVGGHEQYF
TRBV7-9,15,TRBJ2-3,CASSARLAATDTQYF
TRBV3-1,13,TRBJ2-1,CASSQVRPNEQFF
TRBV12-3/TRBV12-4,14,TRBJ2-3,CASSPGSASDTQYF
TRBV19,14,TRBJ2-2,CASSMLGGTGELFF
TRBV30,13,TRBJ1-4,CAWSGNRGEKLFF
TRBV7-2,16,TRBJ2-2,CASSLVAVGGTGELFF
TRBV5-1,14,TRBJ2-7,CASSLTQGPYEQYF
TRBV10-2,15,TRBJ2-1,CASTGDSRSLREQFF
TRBV6-5,17,TRBJ2-5,CASSYSASGSVSETQYF
TRBV19,14,TRBJ1-1,CASSIGGVNTEAFF
TRBV20-1,14,TRBJ2-1,CSARPPDHYNEQFF
TRBV11-2,14,TRBJ2-7,CASSLDPGIYEQYF
TRBV5-1,13,TRBJ2-2,CASSLAQSGELFF
TRBV29-1,17,TRBJ2-3,CSARLAGGPPGTDTQYF
TRBV6-6,13,TRBJ2-5,CASRRDDQETQYF
TRBV20-1,16,TRBJ1-5,CSASSTGSGSLQPQHF
TRBV28,12,TRBJ1-2,CASSYLQTGYTF
TRBV7-2,15,TRBJ2-3,CASSLWGQTPDTQYF
TRBV4-1,17,TRBJ1-5,CASSQELGGQGGQPQHF
TRBV7-8,13,TRBJ2-2,CASSLSNTGELFF
TRBV11-3,13,TRBJ1-1,CASETDFNTEAFF
TRBV5-5,14,TRBJ2-5,CASSMQGRGETQYF
TRBV28,13,TRBJ2-7,CASTRTLTYEQYF
TRBV20-1,16,TRBJ2-1,CSARPLPREGWNEQFF
TRBV20-1,17,TRBJ2-1,CSARPRASGLSYNEQFF
TRBV7-9,14,TRBJ1-1,CASSLGGADTEAFF
TRBV6-2/TRBV6-3,15,TRBJ1-5,CASSYGSSEGQPQHF
TRBV19,14,TRBJ2-1,CASSIPGRRNEQFF
TRBV7-2,15,TRBJ2-1,CASSLVAGAYNEQFF
TRBV10-3,13,TRBJ2-5,CAISADRDETQYF
TRBV6-1,14,TRBJ1-6,CASNIDRGNSPLHF
TRBV29-1,15,TRBJ2-7,CSVASNRGLLSEQYF
TRBV24-1,15,TRBJ2-5,CATSDGGCPQETQYF
TRBV10-3,13,TRBJ2-5,CAIAEAAQETQYF
TRBV18,17,TRBJ2-3,CASSPLNRGLVADTQYF
TRBV5-1,12,TRBJ2-1,CASSWADNEQFF